This TCR beta chain derives from a study of shared clonotypes between healthy human individuals. Study-wide findings and caveats: Sorted-subset samples were not fully sequenced, rarefaction indicated. In having few donors, the study represented limited genetic and exposure-history diversity.

Sequencing used immunoSEQ multiplex PCR; TCRdb keeps in-frame clones, though not all of them. The sample includes about 680,000 clones, around 92% of them seen just once. Positive CCR7 selection of CD45RO-negative cells yielded the naive CD8 cells, and terminally differentiated effector memory CD45RA+ cells were excluded. Free of recent acute infections or vaccinations, the donors were healthy HIV-negative adults. On this clone itself: Its antigen is unknown.

The CDR3 contains 14 residues. The V gene lost 7 bases and the J gene lost 15 bases, with 26 bases spanning the gap. The V gene's germline CDR1 is MNHEY and CDR2 SMNVEV (reference sequence). The chain is built from TRBV27 and TRBJ2-3; a possible D gene is TRBD2 (5 bases). This sequence was found in a man aged 25 to 40 in good health. Specimen: naive CD8+ T cells sorted from blood. The DNA of the CDR3 is TGTGCCAGCACCCTAAGCCCTGGAAGCGGTCCCCGTTATTTT. Amino acids: CASTLSPGSGPRYF.